The 21 T cell receptor beta chains in this list originate from one sample, sequenced in a study of shared clonotypes between healthy human individuals. Assay: immunoSEQ multiplex PCR; the TCRdb copy retains only in-frame clones and omits some. Of approximately 1.4 million clones in the sample, roughly 98% were seen once. The sequenced sample was naive CD4+ T cells sorted from blood. The sample's subset: CD45RA+ positively selected. The receptors were sampled from a man aged 25-40 years in good health.

This clone appeared a single time. J is TRBJ2-1 and V is TRBV18, with TRBD2 identical over 9 bases. J was trimmed by 6 bases and V by 4 bases; bases with no gene match: 4. From germline, CDR1 is KGHSH and CDR2 LQKENI. The CDR3 has 14 residues. This CDR3 is CASSQGLALNEQFF. The CDR3 nucleotides read TGTGCCAGCTCACAAGGACTAGCGCTCAATGAGCAGTTCTTC. Full variable domain (outside the CDR3, taken from reference TRBV18 and TRBJ2-1): NAGVMQNPRHLVRRRGQEARLRCSPMKGHSHVYWYRQLPEEGLKFMVYLQKENIIDESGMPKERFSAEFPKEGPSILRIQQVVRGDSAAYFCASSQGLALNEQFFGPGTRLTVL.

The rearrangement joins TRBV7-9 to TRBJ1-1, with TRBD1 matching 7 bases. CDR1 SEHNR and CDR2 FQNEAQ come from the germline V gene (reference sequence). V trimming: 4 bases; J trimming: 1 base; junction bases outside the gene matches: 3. The CDR3 extends over 14 amino acids. CDR3 loop: CASSSGDRNTEAFF. DNA for the CDR3: TGTGCCAGCAGCTCCGGGGACAGGAACACTGAAGCTTTCTTT.

In this sample, this clone turned up once. CDR3 DNA sequence: TGTGCCAGCAGTGAAGGCGGACAGGGGCCGTACCAGCACGAGCAGTACTTC. Translating gives CASSEGGQGPYQHEQYF. The genes are TRBV2 and TRBJ2-7; TRBD1 matches at 9 bases. V lost 1 base and J lost 5; bases outside the gene matches: 12. Germline V gives CDR1 SNHLY, CDR2 FYNNEI. The CDR3 has 17 amino acids.

The rearrangement links TRBV6-1 to TRBJ1-5; no reliable D call. The germline V and J ends were trimmed by 2 bases and 6 bases, with 5 bases remaining between them. Germline CDR1 MNHNS, CDR2 SASEGT. The length of the CDR3 is 12 residues. The CDR3 here is CASSELSQPQHF. DNA of the CDR3: TGTGCCAGCAGTGAATTAAGTCAGCCCCAGCATTTT.

This chain connects TRBV25-1 to TRBJ1-1, with no clear D. The germline V gene has CDR1 MGHDK and CDR2 SYGVNS. V was trimmed by 3 bases and J by 6 bases, leaving 8 bases between them. This CDR3 comprises 12 residues. This chain's CDR3 is CASSDLAAEAFF. CDR3 nucleotides: TGTGCCAGCAGTGATCTGGCAGCTGAAGCTTTCTTT.

The chain is built from TRBV6-5 and TRBJ2-3; 11 bases agree with TRBD1. From germline, CDR1 is MNHEY and CDR2 SVGAGI. Germline trimming cut 1 base from V and 5 bases from J; bases unmatched to any gene: 5. The CDR3 runs to 16 residues. As DNA, the CDR3 is TGTGCCAGCAGTTACTTAGGACAGGGGGCAGGAGATACGCAGTATTTT. Protein sequence: CASSYLGQGAGDTQYF.

This clone was seen just once. The gene calls are TRBV19 and TRBJ2-7; TRBD2 aligns across 12 bases. There are 17 residues in the CDR3. With 4 bases clipped from V and 4 bases from J, the junction kept 11 bases outside the gene matches. Germline CDR1 LNHDA, CDR2 SQIVND (reference sequence). CDR3 loop: CASSTYQTSGRTYEQYF. For the CDR3, the DNA is TGTGCCAGTAGTACCTATCAGACTAGCGGGAGAACTTACGAGCAGTACTTC.

This sequence joins TRBV28 and TRBJ1-5; no clear D. CDR1 and CDR2 from the germline V gene are MDHEN and SYDVKM. The V and J ends lost 5 bases and 2 bases respectively, with 13 bases between them. CDR3 length: 15 amino acids. The CDR3 loop is CASSKIKGGNQPQHF. In DNA, the CDR3 is TGTGCCAGCAGTAAGATCAAGGGCGGCAATCAGCCCCAGCATTTT.

The chain joins TRBV6-6 to TRBJ2-3; D unresolved. The CDR3 is made up of 13 amino acids. The ends were cut back, 5 bases at V and 2 bases at J, with 8 bases in the middle. Per the germline V gene, CDR1 is MNHNY and CDR2 is SVGAGI (reference sequence). The CDR3 is CASSTTTTDTQYF. The DNA for the CDR3 is TGTGCCAGCAGTACCACTACCACAGATACGCAGTATTTT.

As DNA, the CDR3 is TGTGCCAGCAGCGTAGAGGCAGCTAACTATGGCTACACCTTC. Translated, it gives CASSVEAANYGYTF. The chain uses TRBV9 and TRBJ1-2; D is unclear. Trimming pared 0 bases from V and 0 bases from J, leaving 6 bases between. The CDR3 sequence is 14 residues long. Germline loops: CDR1 SGDLS, CDR2 YYNGEE. The full variable domain, in which reference TRBV9 and TRBJ1-2 provide the parts outside the CDR3, is DSGVTQTPKHLITATGQRVTLRCSPRSGDLSVYWYQQSLDQGLQFLIQYYNGEERAKGNILERFSAQQFPDLHSELNLSSLELGDSALYFCASSVEAANYGYTFGSGTRLTVV.

CDR3 nucleotides: TGCGCCAGCAGCTTGGGAGGTGGGACATCCTACAATGAGCAGTTCTTC. Protein: CASSLGGGTSYNEQFF. The chain has TRBV5-1 and TRBJ2-1; a weak D match, TRBD1 (6 bases). There are 16 residues in the CDR3. Trimming took off 0 bases at V and 1 base at J, with 11 bases between the two ends. Germline V CDR1 and CDR2: SGHRS, YFSETQ.

This chain connects TRBV27 to TRBJ2-3; D possibly corresponds to TRBD2 (7 bases). The CDR3 has 16 residues. The V end was cut by 1 base, the J end by 3 bases, with 14 bases between. Germline V CDR1 and CDR2: MNHEY, SMNVEV (reference sequence). CDR3 coding DNA: TGTGCCAGCAGTTTATATTGGGGGGGGCCTACAGATACGCAGTATTTT. Translation: CASSLYWGGPTDTQYF.

This clone was seen once. The chain combines TRBV5-5 with TRBJ2-7, with 8 bases that match TRBD2. Germline CDR1 SGHKS, CDR2 YYEKEE (reference sequence). Unmatched junction bases numbered 7, after V lost 1 base and J lost 1 base. The CDR3 is 16 residues long. CDR3 coding DNA: TGTGCCAGCAGCTTGAGAACGGCGGGAGGATCCTACGAGCAGTACTTC. Its translation: CASSLRTAGGSYEQYF.

The chain combines TRBV7-9 with TRBJ2-1, with 7 nucleotides matching TRBD1. The CDR3 is 16 amino acids. Germline CDR1 and CDR2: SEHNR and FQNEAQ (reference sequence). V shed 0 bases and J 0 bases; nucleotides not matched to a gene: 2. Here the CDR3 reads CASSLATGSSYNEQFF. DNA of the CDR3: TGTGCCAGCAGCTTAGCGACAGGGAGCTCCTACAATGAGCAGTTCTTC. Full variable domain (rest looked up from reference TRBV7-9 and TRBJ2-1): DTGVSQNPRHKITKRGQNVTFRCDPISEHNRLYWYRQTLGQGPEFLTYFQNEAQLEKSRLLSDRFSAERPKGSFSTLEIQRTEQGDSAMYLCASSLATGSSYNEQFFGPGTRLTVL.

The V and J genes are TRBV6-5 and TRBJ2-1; 9 bases line up with TRBD2. The germline V gene encodes CDR1 MNHEY and CDR2 SVGAGI. The CDR3 length is 14 residues. The CDR3 loop reads CAASGTRSYNEQFF. Here the CDR3 DNA reads TGTGCGGCTAGCGGGACTCGGTCCTACAATGAGCAGTTCTTC.

J is TRBJ2-1 and V is TRBV5-4; 11 nucleotides line up with TRBD2. This CDR3 has 15 residues. The J segment lost 7 bases and the V segment lost 5 bases, leaving 8 bases of the junction unmatched. Looked up from germline, CDR1 is SGHNT and CDR2 is YYREEE (reference sequence). The CDR3 sequence is CASSQLAGVRNEQFF. For the CDR3, the DNA is TGTGCCAGCAGTCAACTAGCGGGAGTTCGAAATGAGCAGTTCTTC.

This chain joins TRBV5-4 and TRBJ2-3; TRBD1 is a possible D gene (6 bases). CDR3 length: 16 amino acids. The ends were cut back, 4 bases at V and 2 bases at J, with 17 bases in the middle. Germline V gene sequence: CDR1 SGHNT, CDR2 YYREEE (reference sequence). The CDR3 coding sequence is TGTGCCAGCAGCGACCGACGGACAGCCTCCACAGATACGCAGTATTTT. This codes for CASSDRRTASTDTQYF.

This clone was seen once. The gene calls are TRBV5-1 and TRBJ1-5, with D possibly being TRBD1 (6 bases). Germline values: CDR1 SGHRS, CDR2 YFSETQ. The length of the CDR3 is 15 residues. Trimming removed 0 bases from V and 5 bases from J, with 12 bases in between. The CDR3 here is CASSLVGGAHQPQHF. The DNA of the CDR3 is TGCGCCAGCAGCTTGGTTGGGGGGGCCCATCAGCCCCAGCATTTT.

The chain links TRBV4-3 to TRBJ2-2, with a weak D call TRBD1 (6 bases). Germline lookup yields CDR1 LGHNA and CDR2 YSLEER. V was trimmed by 6 bases and J by 1 base, leaving 15 bases between them. The CDR3 contains 16 residues. CDR3: CASRRKGTMNTGELFF. The CDR3 bases are TGCGCCAGCAGGCGGAAGGGGACAATGAACACCGGGGAGCTGTTTTTT.

In its sample, this clone was seen once. This chain joins TRBV21-1 and TRBJ2-7. TRBV21-1 is shown as a pseudogene. The CDR3 runs to 10 residues. The CDR3 loop is CASPKDEQYF. CDR3 coding DNA: TGTGCCAGCCCAAAGGACGAGCAGTACTTC.

This clone was picked up one time. J is TRBJ2-1 and V is TRBV10-3; the D gene is possibly TRBD1 (5 bases). CDR1 ENHRY and CDR2 SYGVKD come from the germline V gene. This CDR3 spans 16 amino acids. With 0 bases removed from V and 4 bases from J, the gap between germline ends came to 13 bases. In nucleotides, the CDR3 is TGTGCCATCAGTGAGTCGACCGGACAACCGTACAATGAGCAGTTCTTC. Translating it yields CAISESTGQPYNEQFF.